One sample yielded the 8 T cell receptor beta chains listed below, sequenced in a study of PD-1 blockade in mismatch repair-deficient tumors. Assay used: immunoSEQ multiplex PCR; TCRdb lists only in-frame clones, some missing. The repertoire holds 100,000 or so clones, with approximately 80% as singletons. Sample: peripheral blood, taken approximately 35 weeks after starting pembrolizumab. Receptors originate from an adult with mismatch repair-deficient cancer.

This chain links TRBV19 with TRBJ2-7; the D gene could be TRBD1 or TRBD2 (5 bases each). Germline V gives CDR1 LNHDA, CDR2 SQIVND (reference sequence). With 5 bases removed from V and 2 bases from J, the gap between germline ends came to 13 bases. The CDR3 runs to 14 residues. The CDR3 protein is CASSPRDGPYEQYF. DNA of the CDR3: TGTGCCAGTAGTCCTCGGGACGGACCCTACGAGCAGTACTTC.

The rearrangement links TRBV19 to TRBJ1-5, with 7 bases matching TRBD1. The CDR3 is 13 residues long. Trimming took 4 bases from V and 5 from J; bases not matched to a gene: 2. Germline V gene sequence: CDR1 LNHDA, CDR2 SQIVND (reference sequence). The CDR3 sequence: CASSSTGDQPQHF. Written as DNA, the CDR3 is TGTGCCAGTAGTAGCACAGGGGATCAGCCCCAGCATTTT.

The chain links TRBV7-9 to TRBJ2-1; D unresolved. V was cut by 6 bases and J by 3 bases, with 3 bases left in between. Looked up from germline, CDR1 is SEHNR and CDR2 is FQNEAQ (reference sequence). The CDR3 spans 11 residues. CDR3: CASRGYNEQFF. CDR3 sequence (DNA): TGTGCCAGCAGAGGCTACAATGAGCAGTTCTTC.

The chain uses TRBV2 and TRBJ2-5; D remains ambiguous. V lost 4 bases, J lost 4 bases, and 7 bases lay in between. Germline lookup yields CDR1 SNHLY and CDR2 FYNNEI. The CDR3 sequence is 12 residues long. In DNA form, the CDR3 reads TGTGCCAGCAGTGGCAGAACAGAGACCCAGTACTTC. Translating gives CASSGRTETQYF.

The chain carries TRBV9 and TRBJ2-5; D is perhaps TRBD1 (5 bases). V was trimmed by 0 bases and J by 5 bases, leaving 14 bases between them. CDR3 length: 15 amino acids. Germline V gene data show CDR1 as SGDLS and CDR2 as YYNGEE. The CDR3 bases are TGTGCCAGCAGCGTAGACAGGAGCCGTGGGGAGACCCAGTACTTC. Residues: CASSVDRSRGETQYF. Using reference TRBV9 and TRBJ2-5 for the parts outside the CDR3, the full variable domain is DSGVTQTPKHLITATGQRVTLRCSPRSGDLSVYWYQQSLDQGLQFLIQYYNGEERAKGNILERFSAQQFPDLHSELNLSSLELGDSALYFCASSVDRSRGETQYFGPGTRLLVL.

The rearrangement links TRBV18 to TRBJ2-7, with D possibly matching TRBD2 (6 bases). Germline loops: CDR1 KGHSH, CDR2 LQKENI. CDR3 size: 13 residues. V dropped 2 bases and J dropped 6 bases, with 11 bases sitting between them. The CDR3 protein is CASSPETRSEQYF. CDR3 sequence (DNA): TGTGCCAGCTCACCAGAGACTAGATCCGAGCAGTACTTC.

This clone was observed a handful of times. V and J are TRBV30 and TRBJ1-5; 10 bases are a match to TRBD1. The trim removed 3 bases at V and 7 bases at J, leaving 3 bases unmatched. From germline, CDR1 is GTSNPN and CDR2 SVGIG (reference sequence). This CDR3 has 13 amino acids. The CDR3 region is CAWSGQGVQPQHF. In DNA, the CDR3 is TGTGCCTGGAGCGGACAGGGGGTCCAGCCCCAGCATTTT. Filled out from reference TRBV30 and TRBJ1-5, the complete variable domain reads SQTIHQWPATLVQPVGSPLSLECTVEGTSNPNLYWYRQAAGRGLQLLFYSVGIGQISSEVPQNLSASRPQDRQFILSSKKLLLSDSGFYLCAWSGQGVQPQHFGDGTRLSIL.

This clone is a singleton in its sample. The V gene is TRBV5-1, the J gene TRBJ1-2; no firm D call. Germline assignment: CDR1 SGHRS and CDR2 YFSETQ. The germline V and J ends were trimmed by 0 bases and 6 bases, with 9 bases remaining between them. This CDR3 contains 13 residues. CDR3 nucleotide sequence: TGCGCCAGCAGCTTGGCCGCGACCGATGGCTACACCTTC. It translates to CASSLAATDGYTF.